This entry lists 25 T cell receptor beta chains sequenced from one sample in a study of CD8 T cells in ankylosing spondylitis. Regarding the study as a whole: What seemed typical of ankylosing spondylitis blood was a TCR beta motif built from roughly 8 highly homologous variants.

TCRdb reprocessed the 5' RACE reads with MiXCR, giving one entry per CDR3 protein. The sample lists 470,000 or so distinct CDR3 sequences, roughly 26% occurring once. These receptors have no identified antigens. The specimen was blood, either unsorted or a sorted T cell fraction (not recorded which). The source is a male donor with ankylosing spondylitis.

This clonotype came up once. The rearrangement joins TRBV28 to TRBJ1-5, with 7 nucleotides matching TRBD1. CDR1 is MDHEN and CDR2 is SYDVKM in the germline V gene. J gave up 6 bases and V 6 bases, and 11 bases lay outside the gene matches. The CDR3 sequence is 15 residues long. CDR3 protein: CASSPTGSWAQPQHF. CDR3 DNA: TGTGCCAGCAGCCCGACAGGGTCATGGGCTCAGCCCCAGCATTTT.

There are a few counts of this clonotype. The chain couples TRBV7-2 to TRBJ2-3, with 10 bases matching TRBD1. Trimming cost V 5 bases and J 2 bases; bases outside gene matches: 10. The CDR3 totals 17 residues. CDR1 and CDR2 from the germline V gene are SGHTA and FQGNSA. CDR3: CASSTGQGNRITDTQYF. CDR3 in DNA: TGTGCCAGCAGCACGGGACAGGGGAACAGAATCACAGATACGCAGTATTTT. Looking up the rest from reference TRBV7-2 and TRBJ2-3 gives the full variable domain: GAGVSQSPSNKVTEKGKDVELRCDPISGHTALYWYRQSLGQGLEFLIYFQGNSAPDKSGLPSDRFSAERTGGSVSTLTIQRTQQEDSAVYLCASSTGQGNRITDTQYFGPGTRLTVL.

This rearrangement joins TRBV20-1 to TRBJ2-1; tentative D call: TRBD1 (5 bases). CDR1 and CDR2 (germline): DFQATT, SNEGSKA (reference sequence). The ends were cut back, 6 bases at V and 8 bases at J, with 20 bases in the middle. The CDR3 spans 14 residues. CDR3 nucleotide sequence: TGCAGTGCCAGCCGGGCCAAAATAGGGGATGAGCAGTTCTTC. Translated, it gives CSASRAKIGDEQFF.

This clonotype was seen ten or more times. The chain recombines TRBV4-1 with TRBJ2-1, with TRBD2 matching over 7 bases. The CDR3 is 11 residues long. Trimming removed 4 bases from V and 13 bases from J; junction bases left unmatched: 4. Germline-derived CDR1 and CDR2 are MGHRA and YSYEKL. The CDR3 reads CASSLEGLQFF. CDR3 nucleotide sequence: TGCGCCAGCAGCCTAGAGGGACTACAGTTCTTC.

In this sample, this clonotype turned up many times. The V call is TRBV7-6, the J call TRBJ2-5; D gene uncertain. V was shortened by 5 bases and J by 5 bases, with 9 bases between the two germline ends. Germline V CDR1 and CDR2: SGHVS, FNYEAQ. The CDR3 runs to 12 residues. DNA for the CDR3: TGTGCCAGCAGCCGTTCCTTGGAGACCCAGTACTTC. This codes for CASSRSLETQYF.

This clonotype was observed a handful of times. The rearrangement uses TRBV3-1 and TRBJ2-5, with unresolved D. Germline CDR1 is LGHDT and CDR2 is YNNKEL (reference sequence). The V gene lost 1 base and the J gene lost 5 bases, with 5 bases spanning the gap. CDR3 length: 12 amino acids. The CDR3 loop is CASSQGKETQYF. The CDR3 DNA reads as TGTGCCAGCAGCCAAGGGAAGGAGACCCAGTACTTC.

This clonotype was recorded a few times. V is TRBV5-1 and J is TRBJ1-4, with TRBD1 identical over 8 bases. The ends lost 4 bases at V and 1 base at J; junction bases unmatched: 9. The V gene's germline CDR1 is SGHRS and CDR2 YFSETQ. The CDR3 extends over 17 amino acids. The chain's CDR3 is CASSTGQGPGTNEKLFF. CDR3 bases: TGCGCCAGCAGCACCGGACAGGGTCCGGGAACTAATGAAAAACTGTTTTTT.

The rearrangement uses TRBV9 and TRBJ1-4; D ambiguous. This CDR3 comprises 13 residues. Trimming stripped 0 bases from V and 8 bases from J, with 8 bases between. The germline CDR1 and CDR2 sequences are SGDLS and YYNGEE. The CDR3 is CASSVAAEEKLFF. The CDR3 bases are TGTGCCAGCAGCGTAGCTGCGGAGGAAAAACTGTTTTTT.

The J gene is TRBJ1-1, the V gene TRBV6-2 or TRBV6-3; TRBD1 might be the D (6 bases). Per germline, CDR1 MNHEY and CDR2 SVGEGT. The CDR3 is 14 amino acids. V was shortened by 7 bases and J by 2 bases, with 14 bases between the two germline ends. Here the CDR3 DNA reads TGTGCCAGCAAACCACAGGGCGAAAACACTGAAGCTTTCTTT. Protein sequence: CASKPQGENTEAFF.

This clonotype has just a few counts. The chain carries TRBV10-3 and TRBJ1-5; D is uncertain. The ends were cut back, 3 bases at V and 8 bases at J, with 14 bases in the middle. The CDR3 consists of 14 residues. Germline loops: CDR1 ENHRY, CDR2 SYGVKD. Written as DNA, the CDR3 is TGTGCCATCAGTGACCCAGGTTCGGTGGAGCCCCAGCATTTT. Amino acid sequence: CAISDPGSVEPQHF.

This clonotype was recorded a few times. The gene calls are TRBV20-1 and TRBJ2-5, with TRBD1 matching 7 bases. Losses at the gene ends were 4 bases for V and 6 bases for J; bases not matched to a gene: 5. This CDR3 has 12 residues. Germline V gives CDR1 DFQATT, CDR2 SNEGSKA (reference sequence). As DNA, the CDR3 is TGCAGTGCTACCTCCAGGGGGAAGACCCAGTACTTC. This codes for CSATSRGKTQYF.

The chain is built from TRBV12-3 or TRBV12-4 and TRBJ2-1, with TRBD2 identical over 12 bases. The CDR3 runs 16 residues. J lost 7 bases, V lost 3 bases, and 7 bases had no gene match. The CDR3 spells CASSLLAGGPWNEQFF. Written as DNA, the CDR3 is TGTGCCAGCAGTTTGCTAGCGGGAGGGCCTTGGAATGAGCAGTTCTTC.

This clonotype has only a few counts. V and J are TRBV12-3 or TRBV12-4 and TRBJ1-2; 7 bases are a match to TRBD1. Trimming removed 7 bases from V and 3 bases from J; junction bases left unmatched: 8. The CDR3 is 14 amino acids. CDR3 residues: CASNKQGYDYGYTF. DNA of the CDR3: TGTGCCAGCAACAAACAGGGGTACGACTATGGCTACACCTTC.

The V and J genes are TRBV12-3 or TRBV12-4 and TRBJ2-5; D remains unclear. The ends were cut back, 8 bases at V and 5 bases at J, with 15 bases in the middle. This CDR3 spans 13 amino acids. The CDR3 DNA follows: TGTGCCAGCGTTCTGTCCCCGGCGGAGACCCAGTACTTC. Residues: CASVLSPAETQYF.

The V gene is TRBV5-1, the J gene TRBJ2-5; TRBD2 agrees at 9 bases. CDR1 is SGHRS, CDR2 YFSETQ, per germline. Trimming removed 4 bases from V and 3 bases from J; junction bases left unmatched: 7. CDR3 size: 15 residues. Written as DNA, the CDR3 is TGCGCCAGCAGCCCGGGGAGGACTAGCGAAGAGACCCAGTACTTC. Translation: CASSPGRTSEETQYF.

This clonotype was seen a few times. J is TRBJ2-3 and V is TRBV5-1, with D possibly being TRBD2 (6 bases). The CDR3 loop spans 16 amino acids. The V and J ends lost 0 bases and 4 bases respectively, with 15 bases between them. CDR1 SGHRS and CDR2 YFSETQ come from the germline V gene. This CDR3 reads CASSLGASVSADTQYF. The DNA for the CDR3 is TGCGCCAGCAGCTTGGGGGCTAGCGTTTCAGCAGATACGCAGTATTTT.

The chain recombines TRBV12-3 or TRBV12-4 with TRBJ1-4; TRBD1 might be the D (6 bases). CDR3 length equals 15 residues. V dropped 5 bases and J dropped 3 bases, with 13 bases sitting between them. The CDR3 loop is CASSPSGVANEKLFF. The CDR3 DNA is TGTGCCAGCAGTCCTTCAGGGGTAGCTAATGAAAAACTGTTTTTT.

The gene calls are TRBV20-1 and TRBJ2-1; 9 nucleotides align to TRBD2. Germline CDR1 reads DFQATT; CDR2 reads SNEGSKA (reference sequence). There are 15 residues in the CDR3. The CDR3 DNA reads TGCAGCGCAATGGGGGGGCTAGCGGGAAACAATGAGCAGTTCTTC. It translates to CSAMGGLAGNNEQFF.

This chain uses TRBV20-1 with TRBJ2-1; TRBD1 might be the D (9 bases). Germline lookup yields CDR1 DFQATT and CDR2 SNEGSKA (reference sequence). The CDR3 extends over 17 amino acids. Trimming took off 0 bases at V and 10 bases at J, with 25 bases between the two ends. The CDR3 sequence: CSARDLFRTGASGEQFF. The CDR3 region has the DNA TGCAGTGCTAGAGACCTTTTTAGGACAGGGGCTAGCGGGGAGCAGTTCTTC.

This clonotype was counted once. The DNA for the CDR3 is TGTGCCAGCAGCTTGTTAGCGGGAGCCCAATACGAGCAGTACTTC. Amino acids: CASSLLAGAQYEQYF. This chain connects TRBV7-2 to TRBJ2-7; the match to TRBD2 covers 9 bases. The V and J ends lost 3 bases and 4 bases, in that order; junction bases with no gene match: 7. This CDR3 contains 15 residues. Germline V gene data show CDR1 as SGHTA and CDR2 as FQGNSA. Based on the CDR3 plus reference TRBV7-2 and TRBJ2-7, the full variable domain is GAGVSQSPSNKVTEKGKDVELRCDPISGHTALYWYRQSLGQGLEFLIYFQGNSAPDKSGLPSDRFSAERTGGSVSTLTIQRTQQEDSAVYLCASSLLAGAQYEQYFGPGTRLTVT.

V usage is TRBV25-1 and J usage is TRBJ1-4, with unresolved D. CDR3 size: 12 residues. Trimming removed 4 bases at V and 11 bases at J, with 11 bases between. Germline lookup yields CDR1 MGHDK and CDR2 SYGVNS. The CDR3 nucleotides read TGTGCCAGCAGTGCCAAATTGGAGAAACTGTTTTTT. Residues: CASSAKLEKLFF.

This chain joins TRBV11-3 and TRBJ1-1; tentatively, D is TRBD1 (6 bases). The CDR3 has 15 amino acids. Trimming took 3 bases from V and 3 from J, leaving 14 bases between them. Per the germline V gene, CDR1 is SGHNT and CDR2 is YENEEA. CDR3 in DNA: TGTGCCAGCAGCTTGGGGGCCCTGTTCGACACTGAAGCTTTCTTT. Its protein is CASSLGALFDTEAFF.

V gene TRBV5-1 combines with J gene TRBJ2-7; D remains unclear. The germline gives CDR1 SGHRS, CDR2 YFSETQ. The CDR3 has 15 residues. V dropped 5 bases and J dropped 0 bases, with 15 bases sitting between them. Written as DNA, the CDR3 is TGCGCCAGCAGAGATGACAAGCTGAACTCCTACGAGCAGTACGTC. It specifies CASRDDKLNSYEQYV.

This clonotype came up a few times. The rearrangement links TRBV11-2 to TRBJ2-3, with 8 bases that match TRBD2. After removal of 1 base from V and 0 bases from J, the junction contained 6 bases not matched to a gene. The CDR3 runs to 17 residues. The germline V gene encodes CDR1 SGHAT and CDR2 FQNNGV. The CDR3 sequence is CASSLVLAVFSTDTQYF. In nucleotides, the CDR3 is TGTGCCAGCAGCTTAGTACTAGCGGTGTTTAGCACAGATACGCAGTATTTT.

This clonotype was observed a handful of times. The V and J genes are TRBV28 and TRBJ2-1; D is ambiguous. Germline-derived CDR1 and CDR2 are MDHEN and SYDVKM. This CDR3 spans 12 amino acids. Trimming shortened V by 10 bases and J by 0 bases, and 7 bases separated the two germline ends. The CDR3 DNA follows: TGTGCCACAGATAACTCCTACAATGAGCAGTTCTTC. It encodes CATDNSYNEQFF.